This T cell receptor (beta chain) was documented in a study of cytomegalovirus exposure and HLA in healthy donors. The CDR3 has 12 residues. Trimming removed 6 bases from V and 4 bases from J, with 10 bases in between. Germline loops: CDR1 MNHNS, CDR2 SASEGT. Healthy bone marrow donors supplied every sample. The PCR was carried out with 60 Vbeta primers and 13 Jbeta primers. The repertoire was sequenced with immunoSEQ multiplex PCR; TCRdb's copy has only in-frame clones and lacks some. The repertoire holds under 150,000 clones, about two thirds seen once, with 2% to 3% in the top ten. The chain recombines TRBV6-1 with TRBJ2-7; D unresolved. The TCR sequence derives from a woman aged 55-70 years in good health and CMV-seropositive. The sequenced material came from PBMCs. CDR3 sequence (DNA): TGTGCCAGCAGAGAGTTGTCGTACGAGCAGTACTTC. Its protein is CASRELSYEQYF.